This is a list of T cell receptor beta chains from one sample in a study of cytomegalovirus exposure and HLA in healthy donors. The data were produced by immunoSEQ multiplex PCR, yet TCRdb's version contains in-frame clones alone and is incomplete. Among about 190,000 clones listed, 65% to 85% were seen once. The sample was PBMCs. These receptors were obtained from a young woman in good health and CMV-seronegative. Both conserved end residues are part of each CDR3. D genes are given only for firm matches. A row's size may be missing; if present it is once, few, many or a size class.

CDR3 length	J gene	D gene	V gene	clone size	CDR3 protein	CDR3 DNA
13	TRBJ1-4	-	TRBV30	-	CAGTRGAREKLFF	TGTGCCGGGACCCGGGGGGCCAGGGAAAAACTGTTTTTT
13	TRBJ2-7	-	TRBV5-1	-	CASSPEQAYEQYF	TGCGCCAGCAGCCCTGAACAGGCCTACGAGCAGTACTTC
14	TRBJ2-1	-	TRBV29-1	-	CSAIKDQFGGEQFF	TGCAGCGCAATCAAGGACCAATTCGGAGGTGAGCAGTTCTTC
18	TRBJ2-1	TRBD2	TRBV5-1	-	CASSGGLAGVVVSNEQFF	TGCGCCAGCAGCGGGGGACTAGCGGGAGTGGTCGTTAGCAATGAGCAGTTCTTC
16	TRBJ2-3	TRBD2	TRBV5-1	-	CASSPNVAGEWDTQYF	TGCGCCAGCAGCCCAAATGTAGCGGGAGAATGGGATACGCAGTATTTT
14	TRBJ1-3	-	TRBV13	-	CASSQWTAGNTIYF	TGTGCCAGCAGCCAATGGACAGCCGGGAACACCATATATTTT
13	TRBJ1-5	-	TRBV6-5	-	CASRGQNNQPQHF	TGTGCCAGCAGGGGGCAAAACAATCAGCCCCAGCATTTT
14	TRBJ2-7	TRBD2	TRBV28	few	CASSQRDYLSEQYF	TGTGCCAGCAGTCAGCGGGACTACCTTTCCGAGCAGTACTTC
16	TRBJ2-3	TRBD1	TRBV2	-	CASSQYHGTDTDTQYF	TGTGCCAGCAGTCAATACCACGGGACAGACACAGATACGCAGTATTTT
13	TRBJ1-4	-	TRBV6-1	-	CASSELQGEKLFF	TGTGCCAGCAGTGAACTCCAGGGCGAAAAGCTGTTTTTT
15	TRBJ2-4	-	TRBV15	-	CATSREWGAKNIQYF	TGTGCCACCAGCAGAGAGTGGGGCGCCAAAAACATTCAGTACTTC
16	TRBJ1-1	-	TRBV4-2	-	CASSQHLGRAGTEAFF	TGTGCCAGCAGCCAACATCTCGGACGGGCGGGTACTGAAGCTTTCTTT
14	TRBJ1-2	-	TRBV21-1	-	CASTQTGTDYGYTF	TGTGCCAGCACCCAAACGGGGACAGACTATGGCTACACCTTC
18	TRBJ2-1	TRBD2	TRBV25-1	-	CASSEYFSLAGQYNEQFF	TGTGCCAGCAGTGAATACTTCAGCCTAGCGGGCCAGTACAATGAGCAGTTCTTC
15	TRBJ1-1	TRBD1	TRBV4-1	once	CASSFAGGLYPEAFF	TGCGCCAGCAGCTTCGCAGGGGGGCTGTACCCTGAAGCTTTCTTT
15	TRBJ2-7	-	TRBV6-5	-	CASSPGGLGSYEQYF	TGTGCCAGCAGTCCCGGGGGGCTTGGGTCCTACGAGCAGTACTTC
13	TRBJ1-4	-	TRBV7-6	-	CASSLGLDEKLFF	TGTGCCAGCAGCTTAGGTCTTGATGAAAAACTGTTTTTT
14	TRBJ1-2	TRBD1	TRBV6-5	-	CASSYSGGASGYTF	TGTGCCAGCAGTTACTCAGGGGGCGCCAGTGGCTACACCTTC
15	TRBJ2-7	-	TRBV7-6	-	CASSLSSRGDYEQYF	TGTGCCAGCAGCTTAAGTAGTAGGGGTGACTACGAGCAGTACTTC
11	TRBJ1-2	TRBD1	TRBV25-1	-	CASGTGSGYTF	TGTGCCAGCGGGACAGGGAGTGGCTACACCTTC
15	TRBJ2-7	TRBD1	TRBV13	-	CASSKQGKKLYEQYF	TGTGCCAGCAGCAAACAGGGGAAAAAACTCTACGAGCAGTACTTC
17	TRBJ2-7	TRBD2	TRBV5-1	-	CASSLGSGSSSSYEQYF	TGCGCCAGCAGCTTGGGTAGCGGGTCTTCGAGCTCCTACGAGCAGTACTTC
14	TRBJ2-1	TRBD2	TRBV28	-	CASNSGGAYNEQFF	TGTGCCAGCAACAGCGGGGGGGCATACAATGAGCAGTTCTTC
16	TRBJ1-2	-	TRBV7-8	-	CASSLEPGRTNYGYTF	TGTGCCAGCAGCTTAGAGCCCGGCAGGACAAACTATGGCTACACCTTC
14	TRBJ2-7	-	TRBV5-4	-	CASSLFRGTLEQYF	TGTGCCAGCAGCTTGTTTCGGGGTACTCTCGAGCAGTACTTC
16	TRBJ2-2	TRBD1	TRBV4-2	-	CASSQTTGSVTGELFF	TGTGCCAGCAGCCAAACGACAGGGAGTGTCACCGGGGAGCTGTTTTTT
13	TRBJ1-1	TRBD1	TRBV13	-	CASSLTGVPEAFF	TGTGCCAGCAGCTTAACAGGGGTACCTGAAGCTTTCTTT
15	TRBJ2-7	TRBD2	TRBV5-6	-	CASSPGTSGRYEQYF	TGTGCCAGCAGTCCCGGGACTAGCGGGAGATACGAGCAGTACTTC
13	TRBJ2-2	-	TRBV5-6	-	CASSPTGTGELFF	TGTGCCAGCAGCCCCACGGGGACCGGGGAGCTGTTTTTT
17	TRBJ2-5	TRBD2	TRBV19	-	CASSTGSTSGPQETQYF	TGTGCCAGTAGTACAGGTTCGACTAGCGGGCCACAAGAGACCCAGTACTTC
17	TRBJ2-1	-	TRBV4-1	once	CASSHPNSVISYNEQFF	TGCGCCAGCAGCCATCCTAATAGCGTAATCTCCTACAATGAGCAGTTCTTC
15	TRBJ1-6	-	TRBV4-3	-	CASSPAGRNSSPLHF	TGCGCCAGCAGCCCCGCGGGCAGGAATTCTTCACCCCTCCACTTT
12	TRBJ2-7	-	TRBV6-5	-	CAGRDISYEQYF	TGTGCCGGCAGGGACATCTCCTACGAGCAGTACTTC
14	TRBJ1-2	TRBD1	TRBV19	-	CASTATGVDYGYTF	TGTGCCAGTACGGCGACAGGGGTGGACTATGGCTACACCTTC
13	TRBJ2-1	TRBD1	TRBV27	-	CASSLPNRGEQFF	TGTGCCAGCAGTTTACCCAACAGGGGCGAGCAGTTCTTC
16	TRBJ2-7	-	TRBV27	-	CASTLNGASARYEQYF	TGTGCCAGCACCCTTAACGGGGCTAGCGCCCGCTACGAGCAGTACTTC
14	TRBJ2-7	TRBD1	TRBV7-9	few	CASSLSFDREEQYF	TGTGCCAGCAGCCTCTCGTTCGACAGGGAAGAGCAGTACTTC
14	TRBJ1-2	-	TRBV5-1	-	CASSLATGLYGYTF	TGCGCCAGCAGCTTAGCAACAGGGTTATATGGCTACACCTTC
15	TRBJ2-7	-	TRBV27	once	CASSLAQGISYEQYF	TGTGCCAGCAGTTTGGCCCAGGGTATCTCCTACGAGCAGTACTTC
15	TRBJ2-7	-	TRBV14	-	CASSQSLDIYDEQYF	TGTGCCAGCAGCCAAAGTCTTGATATCTACGATGAGCAGTACTTC
13	TRBJ1-2	TRBD1	TRBV5-1	-	CASSQQGAPGYTF	TGCGCCAGCAGCCAACAGGGGGCTCCTGGCTACACCTTC
14	TRBJ2-3	-	TRBV6-1	-	CASSERGWADTQYF	TGTGCCAGCAGTGAACGGGGTTGGGCAGATACGCAGTATTTT
15	TRBJ2-7	TRBD2	TRBV7-3	-	CASSSGLAGDYEQYF	TGTGCCAGCAGCTCAGGACTAGCGGGGGACTACGAGCAGTACTTC
12	TRBJ2-5	-	TRBV6-6	-	CASRGGQETQYF	TGTGCCAGCAGAGGGGGCCAAGAGACCCAGTACTTC
13	TRBJ2-7	TRBD1	TRBV9	-	CASSVGDRDEQYF	TGTGCCAGCAGCGTAGGGGACAGGGACGAGCAGTACTTC
16	TRBJ2-3	TRBD2	TRBV18	-	CASSPSGGASGDTQYF	TGTGCCAGCTCACCAAGCGGGGGGGCCAGTGGAGATACGCAGTATTTT
15	TRBJ2-7	TRBD1	TRBV6-1	-	CASSFMDRGYDEQYF	TGTGCCAGCAGCTTTATGGACAGGGGGTACGACGAGCAGTACTTC
16	TRBJ2-5	TRBD1	TRBV28	-	CASSPRTGKYQETQYF	TGTGCCAGCAGTCCTCGGACAGGGAAGTACCAAGAGACCCAGTACTTC
16	TRBJ1-5	-	TRBV15	-	CATSRDPGGGNQPQHF	TGTGCCACCAGCAGAGATCCGGGAGGGGGCAATCAGCCCCAGCATTTT
16	TRBJ2-1	-	TRBV12-1	-	CAPTLTGGGAVNEQFF	TGTGCCCCTACTCTAACCGGCGGGGGGGCCGTAAATGAGCAGTTCTTC
14	TRBJ2-5	TRBD2	TRBV5-1	few	CASIGGGIGETQYF	TGCGCCAGCATCGGCGGGGGGATAGGAGAGACCCAGTACTTC
16	TRBJ1-6	TRBD1	TRBV6-5	-	CASSLDRRTYNSPLHF	TGTGCCAGCAGTTTGGACAGGCGGACCTATAATTCACCCCTCCACTTT
16	TRBJ1-1	TRBD1	TRBV5-6	-	CASSSPQGAGDTEAFF	TGTGCCAGCAGCAGCCCACAGGGGGCTGGGGACACTGAAGCTTTCTTT
14	TRBJ1-2	TRBD1	TRBV5-1	-	CASSYPGGDYGYTF	TGCGCCAGCAGCTATCCAGGGGGCGACTATGGCTACACCTTC